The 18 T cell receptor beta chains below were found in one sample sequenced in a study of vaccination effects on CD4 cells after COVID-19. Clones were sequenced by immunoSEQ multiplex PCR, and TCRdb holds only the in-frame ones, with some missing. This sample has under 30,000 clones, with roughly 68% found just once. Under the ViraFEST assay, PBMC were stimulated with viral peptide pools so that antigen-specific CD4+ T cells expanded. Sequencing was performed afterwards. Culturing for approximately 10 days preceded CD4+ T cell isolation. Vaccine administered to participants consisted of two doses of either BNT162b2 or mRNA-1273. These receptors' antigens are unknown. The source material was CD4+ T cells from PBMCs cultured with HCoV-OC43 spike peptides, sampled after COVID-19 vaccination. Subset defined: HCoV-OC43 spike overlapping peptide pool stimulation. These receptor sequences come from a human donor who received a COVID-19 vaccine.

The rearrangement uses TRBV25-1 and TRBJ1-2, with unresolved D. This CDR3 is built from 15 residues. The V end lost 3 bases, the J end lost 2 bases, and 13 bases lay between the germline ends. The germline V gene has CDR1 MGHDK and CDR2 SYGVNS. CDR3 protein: CASSDGQAQNYGYTF. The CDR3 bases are TGTGCCAGCAGTGACGGGCAGGCCCAGAACTATGGCTACACCTTC.

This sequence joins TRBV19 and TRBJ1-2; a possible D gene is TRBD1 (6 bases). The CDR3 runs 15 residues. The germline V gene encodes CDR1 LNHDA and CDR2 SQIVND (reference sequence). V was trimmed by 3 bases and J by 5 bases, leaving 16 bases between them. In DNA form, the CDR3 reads TGTGCCAGTAGTATTTTCCCCGAAGGGGGGTATGGCTACACCTTC. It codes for CASSIFPEGGYGYTF.

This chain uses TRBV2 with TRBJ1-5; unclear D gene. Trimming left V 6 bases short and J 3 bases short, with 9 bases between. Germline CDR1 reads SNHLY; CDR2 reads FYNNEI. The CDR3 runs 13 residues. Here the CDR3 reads CASRGGLNQPQHF. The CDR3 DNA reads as TGTGCCAGCAGGGGAGGGCTCAATCAGCCCCAGCATTTT.

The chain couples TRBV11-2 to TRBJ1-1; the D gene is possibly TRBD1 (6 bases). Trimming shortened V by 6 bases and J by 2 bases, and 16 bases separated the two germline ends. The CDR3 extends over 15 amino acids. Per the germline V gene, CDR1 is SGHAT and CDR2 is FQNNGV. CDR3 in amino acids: CASRPGHLLNTEAFF. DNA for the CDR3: TGTGCCAGCAGACCGGGACACCTTCTAAACACTGAAGCTTTCTTT.

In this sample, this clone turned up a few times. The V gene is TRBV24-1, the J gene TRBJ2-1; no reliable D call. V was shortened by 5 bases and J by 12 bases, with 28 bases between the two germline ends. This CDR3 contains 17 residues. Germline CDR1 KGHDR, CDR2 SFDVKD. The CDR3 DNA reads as TGTGCCACCAGTGTTTCCCCCTATCGTTTCCCCTCCGAAGGGCAGTTCTTC. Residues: CATSVSPYRFPSEGQFF.

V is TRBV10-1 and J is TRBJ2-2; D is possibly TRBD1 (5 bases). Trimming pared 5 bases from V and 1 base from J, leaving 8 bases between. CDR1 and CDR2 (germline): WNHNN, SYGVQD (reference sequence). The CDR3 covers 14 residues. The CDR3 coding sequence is TGCGCCAGCAGTCCAGGACAGAACACCGGGGAGCTGTTTTTT. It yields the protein CASSPGQNTGELFF.

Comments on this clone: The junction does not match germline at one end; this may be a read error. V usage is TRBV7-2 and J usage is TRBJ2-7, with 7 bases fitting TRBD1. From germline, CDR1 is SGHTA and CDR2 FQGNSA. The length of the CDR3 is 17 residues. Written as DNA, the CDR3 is TGTGCCAGCACCCCGACAGGGTACCTATCGGGGTCCTTCGAGCAGTACTTC. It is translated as CASTPTGYLSGSFEQYF.

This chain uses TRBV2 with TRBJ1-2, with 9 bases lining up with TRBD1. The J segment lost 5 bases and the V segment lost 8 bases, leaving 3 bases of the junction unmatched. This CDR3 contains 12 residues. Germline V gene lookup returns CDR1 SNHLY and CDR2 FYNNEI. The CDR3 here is CASGGTGYGYTF. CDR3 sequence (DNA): TGTGCCAGCGGGGGGACAGGGTATGGCTACACCTTC.

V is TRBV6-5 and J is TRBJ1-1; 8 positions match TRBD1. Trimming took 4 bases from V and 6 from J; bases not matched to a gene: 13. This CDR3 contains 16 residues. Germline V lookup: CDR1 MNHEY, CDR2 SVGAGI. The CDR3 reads CASSSRTGLLTAEAFF. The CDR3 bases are TGTGCCAGCAGTTCAAGGACAGGGCTTTTGACGGCTGAAGCTTTCTTT.

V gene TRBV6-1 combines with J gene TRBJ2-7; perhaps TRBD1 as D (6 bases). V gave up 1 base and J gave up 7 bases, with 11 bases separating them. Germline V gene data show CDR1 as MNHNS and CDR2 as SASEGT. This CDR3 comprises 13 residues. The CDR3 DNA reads TGTGCCAGCAGTGAAGTTGGACAGTGGGAGCAGTACTTC. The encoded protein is CASSEVGQWEQYF.

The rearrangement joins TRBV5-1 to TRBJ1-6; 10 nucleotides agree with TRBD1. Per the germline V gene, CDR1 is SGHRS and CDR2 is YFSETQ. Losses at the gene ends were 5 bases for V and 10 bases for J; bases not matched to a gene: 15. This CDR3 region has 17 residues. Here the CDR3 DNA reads TGCGCCAGCAGAGTGACAGGGGGCCTCGACGTGGGGTCACCCCTCCACTTT. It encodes CASRVTGGLDVGSPLHF.

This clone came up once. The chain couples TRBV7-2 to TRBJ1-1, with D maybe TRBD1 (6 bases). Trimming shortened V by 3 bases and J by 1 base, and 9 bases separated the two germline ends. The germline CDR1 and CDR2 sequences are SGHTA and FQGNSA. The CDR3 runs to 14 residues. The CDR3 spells CASSLSGENTEAFF. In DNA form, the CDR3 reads TGTGCCAGCAGCTTGTCAGGGGAGAACACTGAAGCTTTCTTT.

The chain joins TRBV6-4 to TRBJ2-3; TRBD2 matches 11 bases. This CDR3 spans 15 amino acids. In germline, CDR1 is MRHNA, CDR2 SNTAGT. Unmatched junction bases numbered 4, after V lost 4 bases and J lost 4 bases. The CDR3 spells CASSVAGGPADTQYF. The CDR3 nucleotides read TGTGCCAGCAGTGTAGCGGGGGGGCCGGCAGATACGCAGTATTTT.

The CDR3 region has the DNA TGTGCCAGCAGCTTAGAACAGGGAATGGGCGGCTACACCTTC. As protein: CASSLEQGMGGYTF. The chain joins TRBV7-8 to TRBJ1-2, with a possible D match to TRBD1 (6 bases). Germline-derived CDR1 and CDR2 are SGHVS and FQNEAQ. Between the trimmed V and J ends, which lost 1 base and 8 bases, there was a span of 14 bases. The CDR3 length is 14 residues.

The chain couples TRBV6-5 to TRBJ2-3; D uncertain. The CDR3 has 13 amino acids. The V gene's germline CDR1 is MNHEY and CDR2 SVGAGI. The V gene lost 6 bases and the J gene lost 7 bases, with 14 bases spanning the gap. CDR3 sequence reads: CASRLGSVNTQYF. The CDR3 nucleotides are TGTGCCAGCAGGTTAGGCTCGGTAAATACGCAGTATTTT.

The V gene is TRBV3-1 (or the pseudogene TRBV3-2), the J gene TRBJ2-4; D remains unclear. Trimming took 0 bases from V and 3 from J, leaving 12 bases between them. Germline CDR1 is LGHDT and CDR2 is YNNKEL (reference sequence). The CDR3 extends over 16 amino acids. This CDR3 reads CASSQEERALKNIQYF. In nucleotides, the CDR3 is TGTGCCAGCAGCCAAGAAGAAAGGGCCCTCAAAAACATTCAGTACTTC.

CDR3 protein: CASNRQGYYGYTF. CDR3 bases: TGTGCCAGTAACCGGCAGGGGTACTATGGCTACACCTTC. This chain joins TRBV19 and TRBJ1-2, with D possibly matching TRBD1 (6 bases). This CDR3 is built from 13 residues. The ends were cut back, 7 bases at V and 3 bases at J, with 12 bases in the middle. CDR1 is LNHDA, CDR2 SQIVND, per germline (reference sequence).

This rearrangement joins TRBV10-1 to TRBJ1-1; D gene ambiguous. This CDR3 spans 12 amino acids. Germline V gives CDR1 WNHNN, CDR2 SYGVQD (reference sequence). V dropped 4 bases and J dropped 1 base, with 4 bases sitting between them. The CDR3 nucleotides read TGCGCCAGCAGTGGGCGGAACACTGAAGCTTTCTTT. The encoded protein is CASSGRNTEAFF.